This T cell receptor (beta chain) was documented in a study of T cell responses to AZD1222 COVID-19 vaccine (TCRdb year 2021). Background for the entire study: AZD1222 recipients with second doses at about 4 weeks or about 12 weeks were pooled, because spike-specific TCR depth and breadth did not differ between schedules. TCR sequencing covered 230 to 250 trial participants: 207 given two doses of AZD1222 and approximately 26 given two doses of MenACWY control vaccine. Enrollment into the trials was organized by age into subgroups of 18-55, 56-69 and 70-plus years, and those subgroups contained roughly 150, 30 and 60 TCR-sequenced participants, respectively.

The CDR3 regions of human TCRbeta chains were subjected to immunosequencing. For the original study's pipeline: Repertoire TCRs were checked for matches against a reference library of SARS-CoV-2-specific TCRs that had been generated using the MIRA antigen-specificity platform. Breadth was defined as the fraction of unique TCRs that were SARS-CoV-2-associated. Depth was defined as the fraction of total T cells that were SARS-CoV-2-associated. Each spike-specific TCR was assigned to its reactive spike region and to a CD4 or CD8 class using the MIRA data. Log10-transformed breadth and depth values were compared by one-way ANOVA with Sidak's multiple comparisons tests. This immuneACCESS table, as held by TCRdb, lists in-frame sequences with V and J called but not all clones. Of the missing ones, under half trace to an unresolved V gene in checked studies; the others have no known cause. V and J calls plus clone size are reproduced from that table; the DNA served to infer D and trimming. The sample includes some 110,000 clones, with around 81% observed a single time. The ten largest clones add up to 9.4% of the sample.

The CDR3 covers 13 residues, taking in both the cysteine and the phenylalanine. Solely the CDR3 DNA is kept, with 39 bases framed from the first base. V is cut by 1 base and J by 7 bases, and the space between the germline ends is 10 bases. CDR1 and CDR2 are read off the germline V gene (reference sequence) as SEHNR and FQNEAQ. Points the paper makes about the study in general: Conclusions about previously exposed vaccinees were limited because only 6 or 7 AZD1222 recipients were SARS-CoV-2 seropositive at baseline. The 56-69-year group was small, and its depth increase did not reach significance, likely because of low power. Because no day 14 peak-response samples were available, repertoires were characterized only after the peak T cell response. Epitopes outside the regions mutated in the B.1.351 and B.1.1.7 variants were reportedly recognized by nearly half of the unique spike-specific TCRs. The whole spike protein was spanned by vaccine-associated CD4 TCRs, and dominant responses were seen in regions 160-218 and 743-854. A significant rise in spike-specific TCR breadth and depth was observed after two AZD1222 doses relative to day 0 and relative to MenACWY recipients. Participants were mostly white British, with more females than males. The authors suggested clonal diversity may have been underestimated.

On this clone itself: Its recognized antigen is unknown. No base qualities exist here, and no much larger clone lies one base off it.

Sample time point, as interpreted from the label and publication: baseline before first vaccination. The vaccinee samples were drawn from two UK trials, COV001 and COV002, one of which was a single-blind randomized controlled phase 2/3 trial testing AZD1222 (ChAdOx1 nCoV-19) in healthy adults. Trial participant PBMC samples were collected at day 0 and day 28 after the second dose for TCRbeta chain sequencing. The chain is encoded by TRBV7-9 joined to TRBJ1-2; confidence is insufficient to name the D gene. The source material was peripheral blood, sampled on day 0 of AZD1222 vaccination. This clonotype was sampled from an adult in good health. The nucleotides read TGTGCCAGCAGCTTAGGGACCTCGTCTGGCTACACCTTC. This gives the protein CASSLGTSSGYTF.